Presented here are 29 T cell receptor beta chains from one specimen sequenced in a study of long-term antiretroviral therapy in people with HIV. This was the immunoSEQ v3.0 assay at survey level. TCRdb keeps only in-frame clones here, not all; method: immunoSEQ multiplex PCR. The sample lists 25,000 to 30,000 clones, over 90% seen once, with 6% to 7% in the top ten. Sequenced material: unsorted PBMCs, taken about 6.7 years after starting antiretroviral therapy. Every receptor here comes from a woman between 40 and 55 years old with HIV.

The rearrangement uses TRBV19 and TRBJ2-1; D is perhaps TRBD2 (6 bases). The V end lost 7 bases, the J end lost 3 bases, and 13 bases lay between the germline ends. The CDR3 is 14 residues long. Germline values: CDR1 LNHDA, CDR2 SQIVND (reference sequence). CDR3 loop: CASKTGVRYNEQFF. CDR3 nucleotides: TGTGCCAGTAAAACGGGGGTTCGCTACAATGAGCAGTTCTTC.

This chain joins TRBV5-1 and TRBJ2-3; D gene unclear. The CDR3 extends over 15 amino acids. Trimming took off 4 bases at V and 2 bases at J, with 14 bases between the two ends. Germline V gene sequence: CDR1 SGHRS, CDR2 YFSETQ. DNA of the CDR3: TGCGCCAGCAGCCCCGACCGCTCGGACACAGATACGCAGTATTTT. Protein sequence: CASSPDRSDTDTQYF.

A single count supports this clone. In nucleotides, the CDR3 is TGCGCCAGCAGCCAAGCCAATTTGGGGTTCCAAGAGACCCAGTACTTC. Translated, it gives CASSQANLGFQETQYF. This chain links TRBV4-1 with TRBJ2-5; D unclear. This CDR3 has 16 residues. The V end lost 1 base, the J end lost 1 base, and 13 bases lay between the germline ends. Germline V gene data show CDR1 as MGHRA and CDR2 as YSYEKL.

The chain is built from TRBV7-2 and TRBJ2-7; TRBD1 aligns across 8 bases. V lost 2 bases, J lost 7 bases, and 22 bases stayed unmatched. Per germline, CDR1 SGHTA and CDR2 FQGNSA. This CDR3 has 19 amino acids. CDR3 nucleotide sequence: TGTGCCAGCAGCTTATCGGGTTTTGCCGACAGGGGCTCGCCAGGGGAGCAGTACTTC. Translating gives CASSLSGFADRGSPGEQYF.

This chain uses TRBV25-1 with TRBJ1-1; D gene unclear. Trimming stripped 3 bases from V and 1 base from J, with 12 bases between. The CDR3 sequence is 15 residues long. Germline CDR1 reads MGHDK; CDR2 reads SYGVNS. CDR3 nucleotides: TGTGCCAGCAGTGACCACGGGGTATGGAACACTGAAGCTTTCTTT. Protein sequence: CASSDHGVWNTEAFF.

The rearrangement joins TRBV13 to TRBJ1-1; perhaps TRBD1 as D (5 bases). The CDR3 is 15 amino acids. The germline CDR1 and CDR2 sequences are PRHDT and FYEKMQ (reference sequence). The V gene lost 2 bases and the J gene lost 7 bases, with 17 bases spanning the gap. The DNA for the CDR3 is TGTGCCAGCAGCTTAATCTTGGGGCGGCCGGGTGAAGCTTTCTTT. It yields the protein CASSLILGRPGEAFF. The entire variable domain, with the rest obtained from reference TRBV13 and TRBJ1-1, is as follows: AAGVIQSPRHLIKEKRETATLKCYPIPRHDTVYWYQQGPGQDPQFLISFYEKMQSDKGSIPDRFSAQQFSDYHSELNMSSLELGDSALYFCASSLILGRPGEAFFGQGTRLTVV.

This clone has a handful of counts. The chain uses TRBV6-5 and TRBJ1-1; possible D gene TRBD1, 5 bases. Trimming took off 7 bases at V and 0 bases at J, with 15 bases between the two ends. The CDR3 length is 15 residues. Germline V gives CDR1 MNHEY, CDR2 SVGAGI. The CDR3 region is CASTNIGHMNTEAFF. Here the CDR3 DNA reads TGTGCCAGCACCAACATAGGACACATGAACACTGAAGCTTTCTTT.

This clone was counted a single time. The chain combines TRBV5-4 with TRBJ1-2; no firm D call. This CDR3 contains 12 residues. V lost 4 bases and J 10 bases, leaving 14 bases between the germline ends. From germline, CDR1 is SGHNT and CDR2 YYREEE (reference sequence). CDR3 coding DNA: TGTGCCAGCAGCCCCCCGTCGGACTCCTACACCTTC. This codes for CASSPPSDSYTF.

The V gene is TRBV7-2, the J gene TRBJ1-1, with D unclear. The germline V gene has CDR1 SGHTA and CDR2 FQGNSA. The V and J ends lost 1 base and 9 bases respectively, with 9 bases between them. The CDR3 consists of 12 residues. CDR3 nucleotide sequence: TGTGCCAGCAGCTTAGGAGTCTCAAAAGCTTTCTTT. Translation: CASSLGVSKAFF.

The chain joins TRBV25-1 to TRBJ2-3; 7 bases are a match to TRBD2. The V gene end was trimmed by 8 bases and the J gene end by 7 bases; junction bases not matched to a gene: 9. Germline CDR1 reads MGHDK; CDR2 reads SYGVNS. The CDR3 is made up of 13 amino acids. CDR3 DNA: TGTGCCAGCTCCCCGCGAGCGGGAAATACGCAGTATTTT. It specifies CASSPRAGNTQYF.

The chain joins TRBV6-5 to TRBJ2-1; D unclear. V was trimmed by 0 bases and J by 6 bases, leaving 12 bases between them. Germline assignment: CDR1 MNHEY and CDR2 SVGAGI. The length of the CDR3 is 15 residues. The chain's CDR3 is CASSYSTSLSNEQFF. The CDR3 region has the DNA TGTGCCAGCAGTTACTCGACAAGTCTCAGCAATGAGCAGTTCTTC.

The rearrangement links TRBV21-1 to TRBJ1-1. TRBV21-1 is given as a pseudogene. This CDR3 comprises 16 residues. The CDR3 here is CASTPTSPRLNTEAFF. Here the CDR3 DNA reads TGTGCCAGCACCCCTACTAGCCCTCGTCTCAACACTGAAGCTTTCTTT.

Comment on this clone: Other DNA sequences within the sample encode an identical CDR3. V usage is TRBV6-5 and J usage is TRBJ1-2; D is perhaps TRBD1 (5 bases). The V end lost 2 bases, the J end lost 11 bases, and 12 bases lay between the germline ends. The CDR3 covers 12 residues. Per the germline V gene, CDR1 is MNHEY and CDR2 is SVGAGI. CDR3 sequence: CASSYVGGGYTF. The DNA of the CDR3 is TGTGCCAGCAGTTACGTGGGGGGAGGGTACACCTTC.

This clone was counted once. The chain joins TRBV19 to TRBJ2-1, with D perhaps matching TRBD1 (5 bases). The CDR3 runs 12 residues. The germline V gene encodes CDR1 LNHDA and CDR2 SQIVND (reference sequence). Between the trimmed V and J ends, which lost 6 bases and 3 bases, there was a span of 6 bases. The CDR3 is CASSQGYNEQFF. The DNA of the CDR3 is TGTGCCAGTAGCCAGGGCTACAATGAGCAGTTCTTC.

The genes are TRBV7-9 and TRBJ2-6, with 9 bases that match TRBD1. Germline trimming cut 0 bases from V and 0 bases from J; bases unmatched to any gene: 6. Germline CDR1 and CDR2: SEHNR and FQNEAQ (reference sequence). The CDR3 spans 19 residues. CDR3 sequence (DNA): TGTGCCAGCAGCTTAGCGTCCGGGACAGGGAGCTCTGGGGCCAACGTCCTGACTTTC. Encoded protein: CASSLASGTGSSGANVLTF.

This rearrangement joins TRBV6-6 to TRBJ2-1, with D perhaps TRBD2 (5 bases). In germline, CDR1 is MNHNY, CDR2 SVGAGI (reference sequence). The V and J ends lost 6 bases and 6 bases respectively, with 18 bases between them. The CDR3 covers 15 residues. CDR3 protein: CASSSRVSGINEQFF. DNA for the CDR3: TGTGCCAGCAGCTCTAGGGTCTCGGGAATCAATGAGCAGTTCTTC.

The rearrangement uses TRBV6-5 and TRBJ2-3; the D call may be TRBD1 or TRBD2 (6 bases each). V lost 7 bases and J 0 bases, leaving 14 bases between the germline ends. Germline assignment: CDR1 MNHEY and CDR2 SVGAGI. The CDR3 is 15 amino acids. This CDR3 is CASTAPGASTDTQYF. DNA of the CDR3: TGTGCCAGCACTGCCCCGGGGGCTAGCACAGATACGCAGTATTTT.

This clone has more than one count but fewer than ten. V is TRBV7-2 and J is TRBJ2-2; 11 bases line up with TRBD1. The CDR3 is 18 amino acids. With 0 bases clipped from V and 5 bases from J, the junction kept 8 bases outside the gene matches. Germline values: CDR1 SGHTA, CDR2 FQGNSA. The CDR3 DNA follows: TGTGCCAGCAGCTTAGCCGTAGGACAGGGGGCGAGTACCGGGGAGCTGTTTTTT. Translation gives CASSLAVGQGASTGELFF.

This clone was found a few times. Here the CDR3 reads CASSPSGTGAYPYGYTF. The CDR3 bases are TGTGCCAGCAGCCCCAGTGGGACAGGGGCCTACCCCTATGGCTACACCTTC. The chain joins TRBV7-3 to TRBJ1-2, with 10 bases aligning to TRBD1. Germline values: CDR1 SGHTA, CDR2 FQGTGA. V lost 5 bases to trimming and J lost 4 bases; unmatched junction nucleotides: 13. CDR3 length equals 17 residues. Full variable domain (rest looked up from reference TRBV7-3 and TRBJ1-2): GAGVSQTPSNKVTEKGKYVELRCDPISGHTALYWYRQSLGQGPEFLIYFQGTGAADDSGLPNDRFFAVRPEGSVSTLKIQRTERGDSAVYLCASSPSGTGAYPYGYTFGSGTRLTVV.

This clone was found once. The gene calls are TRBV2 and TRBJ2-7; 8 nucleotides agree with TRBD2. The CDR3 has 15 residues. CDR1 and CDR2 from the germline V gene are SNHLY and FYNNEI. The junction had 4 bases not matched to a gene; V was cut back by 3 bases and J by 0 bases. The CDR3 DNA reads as TGTGCCAGCAGTGATCCAGCGGGGGACTCCTACGAGCAGTACTTC. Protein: CASSDPAGDSYEQYF.

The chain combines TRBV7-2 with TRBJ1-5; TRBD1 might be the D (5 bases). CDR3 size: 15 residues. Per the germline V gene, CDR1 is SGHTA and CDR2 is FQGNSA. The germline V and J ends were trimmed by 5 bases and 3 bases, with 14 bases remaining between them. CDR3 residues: CASSLDGGLNQPQHF. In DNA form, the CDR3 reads TGTGCCAGCAGCCTCGACGGGGGTCTCAATCAGCCCCAGCATTTT. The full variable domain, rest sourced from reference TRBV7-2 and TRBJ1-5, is GAGVSQSPSNKVTEKGKDVELRCDPISGHTALYWYRQSLGQGLEFLIYFQGNSAPDKSGLPSDRFSAERTGGSVSTLTIQRTQQEDSAVYLCASSLDGGLNQPQHFGDGTRLSIL.

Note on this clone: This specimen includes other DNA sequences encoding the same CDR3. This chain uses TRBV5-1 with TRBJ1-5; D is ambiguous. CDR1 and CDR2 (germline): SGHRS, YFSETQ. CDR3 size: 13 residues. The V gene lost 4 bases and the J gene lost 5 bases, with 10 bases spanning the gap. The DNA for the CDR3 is TGCGCCAGCAGCCCGGCGGGTGATCAGCCCCAGCATTTT. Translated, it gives CASSPAGDQPQHF.

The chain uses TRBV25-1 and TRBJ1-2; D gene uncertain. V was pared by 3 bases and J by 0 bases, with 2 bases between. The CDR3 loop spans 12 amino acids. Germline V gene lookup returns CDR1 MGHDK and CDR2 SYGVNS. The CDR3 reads CASSDSNYGYTF. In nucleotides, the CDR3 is TGTGCCAGCAGTGATTCTAACTATGGCTACACCTTC.

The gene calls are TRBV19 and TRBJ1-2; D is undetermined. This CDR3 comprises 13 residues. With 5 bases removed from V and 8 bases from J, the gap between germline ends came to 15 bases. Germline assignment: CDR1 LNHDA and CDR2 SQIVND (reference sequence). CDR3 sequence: CASSYPQAAGYTF. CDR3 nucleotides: TGTGCCAGTAGTTACCCGCAGGCCGCAGGCTACACCTTC.

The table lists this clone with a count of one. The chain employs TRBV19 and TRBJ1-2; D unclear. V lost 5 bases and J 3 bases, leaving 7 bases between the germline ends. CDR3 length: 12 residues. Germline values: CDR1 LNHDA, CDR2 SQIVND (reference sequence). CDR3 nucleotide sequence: TGTGCCAGTAGTCCCCGAGACTATGGCTACACCTTC. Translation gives CASSPRDYGYTF.

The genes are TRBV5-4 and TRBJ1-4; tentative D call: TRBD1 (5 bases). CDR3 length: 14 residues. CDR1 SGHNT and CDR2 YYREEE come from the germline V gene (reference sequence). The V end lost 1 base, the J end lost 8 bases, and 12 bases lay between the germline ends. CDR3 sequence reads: CASSLWGGAEKLFF. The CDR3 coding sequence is TGTGCCAGCAGCTTGTGGGGGGGAGCGGAAAAACTGTTTTTT.

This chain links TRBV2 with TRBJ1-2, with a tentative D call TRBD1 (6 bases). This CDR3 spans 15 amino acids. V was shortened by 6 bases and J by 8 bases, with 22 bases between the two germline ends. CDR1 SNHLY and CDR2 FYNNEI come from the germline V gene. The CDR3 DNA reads TGTGCCAGCAGAATAAGCAGACAGAATCAGGGGGGCTACACCTTC. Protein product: CASRISRQNQGGYTF.

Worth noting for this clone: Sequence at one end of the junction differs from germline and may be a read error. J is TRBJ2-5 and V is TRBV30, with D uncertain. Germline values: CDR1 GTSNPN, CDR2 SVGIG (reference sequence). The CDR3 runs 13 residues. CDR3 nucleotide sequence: TGTGCCTGGAGTGGCGGCCCCCAAGGGACCCAGTACTTC. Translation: CAWSGGPQGTQYF.

This CDR3 is CASSFFHRDTEAFF. CDR3 nucleotide sequence: TGTGCCAGCAGTTTCTTCCACAGGGACACTGAAGCTTTCTTT. V and J are TRBV27 and TRBJ1-1, with TRBD1 as a possible D gene (6 bases). The germline V gene encodes CDR1 MNHEY and CDR2 SMNVEV (reference sequence). The length of the CDR3 is 14 residues. Trimming removed 3 bases at V and 3 bases at J, with 11 bases between.